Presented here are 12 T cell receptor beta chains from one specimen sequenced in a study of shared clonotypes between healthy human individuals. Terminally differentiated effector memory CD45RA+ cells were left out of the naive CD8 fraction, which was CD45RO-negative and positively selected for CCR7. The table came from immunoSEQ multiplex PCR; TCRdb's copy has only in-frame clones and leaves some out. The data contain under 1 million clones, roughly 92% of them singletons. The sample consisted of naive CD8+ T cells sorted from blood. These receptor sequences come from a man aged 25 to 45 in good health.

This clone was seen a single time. In nucleotides, the CDR3 is TGTGCCAGCAGCTCCAAGACTAGCGTCAGCACAGATACGCAGTATTTT. Translating gives CASSSKTSVSTDTQYF. This sequence joins TRBV7-6 and TRBJ2-3; 8 bases fit TRBD2. Germline V gene lookup returns CDR1 SGHVS and CDR2 FNYEAQ. V shed 4 bases, J shed 0 bases, and the junction held 6 bases outside the gene matches. This CDR3 spans 16 amino acids.

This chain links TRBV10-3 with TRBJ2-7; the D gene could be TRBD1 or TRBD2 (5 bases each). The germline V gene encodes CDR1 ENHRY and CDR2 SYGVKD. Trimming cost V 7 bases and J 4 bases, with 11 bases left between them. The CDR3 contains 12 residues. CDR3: CAITGADYEQYF. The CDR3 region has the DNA TGTGCCATCACCGGGGCCGATTACGAGCAGTACTTC.

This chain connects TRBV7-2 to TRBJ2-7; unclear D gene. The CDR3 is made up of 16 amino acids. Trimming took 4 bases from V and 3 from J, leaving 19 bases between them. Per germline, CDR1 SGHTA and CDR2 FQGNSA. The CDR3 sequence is CASSSPNSDVFYEQYF. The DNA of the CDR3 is TGTGCCAGCAGCTCTCCAAATTCGGACGTCTTCTACGAGCAGTACTTC.

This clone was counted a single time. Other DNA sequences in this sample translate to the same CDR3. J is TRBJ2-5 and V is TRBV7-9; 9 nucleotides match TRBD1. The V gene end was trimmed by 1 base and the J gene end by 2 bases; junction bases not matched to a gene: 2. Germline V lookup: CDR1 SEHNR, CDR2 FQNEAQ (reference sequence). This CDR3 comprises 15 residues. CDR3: CASSLVDRGQETQYF. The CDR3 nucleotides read TGTGCCAGCAGCTTAGTTGACAGGGGGCAAGAGACCCAGTACTTC.

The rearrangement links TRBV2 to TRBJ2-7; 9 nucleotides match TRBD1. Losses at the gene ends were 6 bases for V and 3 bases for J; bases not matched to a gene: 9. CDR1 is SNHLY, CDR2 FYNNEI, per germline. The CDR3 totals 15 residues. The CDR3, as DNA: TGTGCCAGCAGCTTAGCCGGACAGGGGTACTACGAGCAGTACTTC. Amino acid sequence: CASSLAGQGYYEQYF.

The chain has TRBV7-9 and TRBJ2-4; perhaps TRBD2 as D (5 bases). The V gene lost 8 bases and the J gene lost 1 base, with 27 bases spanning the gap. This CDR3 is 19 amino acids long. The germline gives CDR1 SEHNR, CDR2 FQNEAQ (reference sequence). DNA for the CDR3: TGTGCCAGCGGAAAGGACGGTGGAAGCGGAGTGGGGGCCAAAAACATTCAGTACTTC. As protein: CASGKDGGSGVGAKNIQYF.

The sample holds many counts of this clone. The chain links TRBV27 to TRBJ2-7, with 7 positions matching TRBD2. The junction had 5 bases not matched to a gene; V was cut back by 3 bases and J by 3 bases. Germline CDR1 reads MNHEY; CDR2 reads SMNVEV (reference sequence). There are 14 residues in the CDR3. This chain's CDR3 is CASSLLGLGYEQYF. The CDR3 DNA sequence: TGTGCCAGCAGTTTGCTCGGACTAGGCTACGAGCAGTACTTC.

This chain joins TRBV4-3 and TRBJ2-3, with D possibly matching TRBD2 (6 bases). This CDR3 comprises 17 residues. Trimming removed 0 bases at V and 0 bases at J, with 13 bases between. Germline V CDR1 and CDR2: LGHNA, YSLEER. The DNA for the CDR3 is TGCGCCAGCAGCCAAGATCGCGGGGACTTCAGCACAGATACGCAGTATTTT. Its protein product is CASSQDRGDFSTDTQYF.

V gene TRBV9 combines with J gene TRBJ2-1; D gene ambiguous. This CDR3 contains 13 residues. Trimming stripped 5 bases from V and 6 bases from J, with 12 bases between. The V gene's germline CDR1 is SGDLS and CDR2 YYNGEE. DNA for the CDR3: TGTGCCAGCAGTCTTGCGTTGGGCAATGAGCAGTTCTTC. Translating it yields CASSLALGNEQFF.

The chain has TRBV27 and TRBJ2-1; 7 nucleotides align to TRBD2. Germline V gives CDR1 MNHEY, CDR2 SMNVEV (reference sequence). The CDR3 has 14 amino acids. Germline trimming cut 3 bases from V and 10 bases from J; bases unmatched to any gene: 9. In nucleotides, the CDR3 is TGTGCCAGCAGTTTCGGGCGGGAGCGGAGGGAGCAGTTCTTC. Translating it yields CASSFGRERREQFF.

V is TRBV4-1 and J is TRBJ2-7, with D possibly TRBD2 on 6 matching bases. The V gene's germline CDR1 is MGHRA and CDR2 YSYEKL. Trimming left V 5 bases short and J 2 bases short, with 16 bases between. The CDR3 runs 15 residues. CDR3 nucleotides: TGCGCCAGCAGCTCCACGGCCAGGGAGGCCTACGAGCAGTACTTC. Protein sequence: CASSSTAREAYEQYF.

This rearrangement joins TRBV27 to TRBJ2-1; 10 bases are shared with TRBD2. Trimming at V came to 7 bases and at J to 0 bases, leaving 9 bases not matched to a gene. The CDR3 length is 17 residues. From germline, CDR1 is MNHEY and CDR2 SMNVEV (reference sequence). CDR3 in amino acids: CASTPPPSGSSYNEQFF. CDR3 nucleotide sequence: TGTGCCAGCACTCCCCCGCCTAGCGGGAGCTCCTACAATGAGCAGTTCTTC.